This T cell receptor (beta chain) was retrieved from a study of cytomegalovirus exposure and HLA in healthy donors. The study, taken as a whole, reports: The investigators catalogued about 170 TCR beta chains as cytomegalovirus-associated. In a later analysis, most CMV-associated TCR beta chains appeared HLA-restricted.

PCR employed 60 Vbeta and 13 Jbeta primers. Measured with immunoSEQ multiplex PCR; TCRdb has only the in-frame clones, and not every one. This sample's table reports some 200,000 clones. Points on this clone: Antigen: not known.

Germline V gene sequence: CDR1 SGHTA, CDR2 FQGNSA. V was pared by 0 bases and J by 5 bases, with 15 bases of the junction left unmatched. The CDR3 consists of 20 residues. The sequencing input was PBMCs. The receptor's source is a man aged 30-40 years in good health and CMV-seronegative. The chain has TRBV7-2 and TRBJ2-5, with TRBD2 matching 13 bases. The DNA of the CDR3 is TGTGCCAGCAGCTTAGCGGGGCCGGGACTAGCGGGGCCGAACGGCGAGACCCAGTACTTC. It codes for CASSLAGPGLAGPNGETQYF.